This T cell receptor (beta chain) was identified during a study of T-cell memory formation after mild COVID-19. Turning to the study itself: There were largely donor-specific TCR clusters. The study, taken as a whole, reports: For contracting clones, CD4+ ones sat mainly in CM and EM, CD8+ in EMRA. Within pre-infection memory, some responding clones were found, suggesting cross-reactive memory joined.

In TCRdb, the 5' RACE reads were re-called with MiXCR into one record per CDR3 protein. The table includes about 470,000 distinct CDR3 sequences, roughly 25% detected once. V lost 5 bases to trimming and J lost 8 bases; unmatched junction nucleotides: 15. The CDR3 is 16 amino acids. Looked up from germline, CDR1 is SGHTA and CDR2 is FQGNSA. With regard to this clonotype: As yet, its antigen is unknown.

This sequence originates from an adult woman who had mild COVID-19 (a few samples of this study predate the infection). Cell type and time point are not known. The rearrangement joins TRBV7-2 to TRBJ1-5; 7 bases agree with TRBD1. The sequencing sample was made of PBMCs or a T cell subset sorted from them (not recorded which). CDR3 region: CASSLSAQGSYKPQHF. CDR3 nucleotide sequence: TGTGCCAGCAGCCTTTCCGCACAGGGGAGTTATAAGCCCCAGCATTTT.